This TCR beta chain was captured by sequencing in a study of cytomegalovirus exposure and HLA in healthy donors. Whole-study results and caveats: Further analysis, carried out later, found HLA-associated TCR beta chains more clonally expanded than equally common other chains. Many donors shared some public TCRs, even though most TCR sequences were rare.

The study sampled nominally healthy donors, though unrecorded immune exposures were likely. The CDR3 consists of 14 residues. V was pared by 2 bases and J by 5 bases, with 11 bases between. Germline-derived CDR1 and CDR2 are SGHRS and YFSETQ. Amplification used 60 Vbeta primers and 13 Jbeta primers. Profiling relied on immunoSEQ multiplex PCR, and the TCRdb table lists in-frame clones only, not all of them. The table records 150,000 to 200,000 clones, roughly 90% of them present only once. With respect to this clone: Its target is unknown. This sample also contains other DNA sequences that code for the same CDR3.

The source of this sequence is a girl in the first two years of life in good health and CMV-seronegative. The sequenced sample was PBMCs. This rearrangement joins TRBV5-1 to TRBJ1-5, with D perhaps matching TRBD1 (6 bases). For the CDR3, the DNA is TGCGCCAGCAGCTTCGTGGCAGGGGATCAGCCCCAGCATTTT. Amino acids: CASSFVAGDQPQHF.